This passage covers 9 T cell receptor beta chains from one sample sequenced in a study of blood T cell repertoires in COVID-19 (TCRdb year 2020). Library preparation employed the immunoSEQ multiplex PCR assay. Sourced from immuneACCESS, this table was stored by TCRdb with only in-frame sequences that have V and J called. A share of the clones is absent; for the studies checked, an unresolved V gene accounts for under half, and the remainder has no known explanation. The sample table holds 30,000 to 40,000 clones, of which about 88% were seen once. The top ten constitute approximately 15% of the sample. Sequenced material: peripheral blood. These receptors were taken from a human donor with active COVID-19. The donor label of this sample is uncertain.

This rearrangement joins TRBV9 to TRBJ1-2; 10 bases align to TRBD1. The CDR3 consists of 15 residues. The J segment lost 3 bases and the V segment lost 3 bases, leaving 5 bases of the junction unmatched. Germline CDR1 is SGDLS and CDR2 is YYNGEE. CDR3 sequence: CASSAGQGNYYGYTF. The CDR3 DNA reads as TGTGCCAGCAGCGCGGGACAGGGGAACTACTATGGCTACACCTTC.

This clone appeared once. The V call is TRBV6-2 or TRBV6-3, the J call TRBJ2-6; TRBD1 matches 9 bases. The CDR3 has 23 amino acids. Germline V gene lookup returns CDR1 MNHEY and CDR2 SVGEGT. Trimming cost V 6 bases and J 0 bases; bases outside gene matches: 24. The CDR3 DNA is TGTGCCAGCAGCCGGCCGTTGGGACAGGGTCTGAGTTGGATACCCTCTGGGGCCAACGTCCTGACTTTC. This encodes CASSRPLGQGLSWIPSGANVLTF.

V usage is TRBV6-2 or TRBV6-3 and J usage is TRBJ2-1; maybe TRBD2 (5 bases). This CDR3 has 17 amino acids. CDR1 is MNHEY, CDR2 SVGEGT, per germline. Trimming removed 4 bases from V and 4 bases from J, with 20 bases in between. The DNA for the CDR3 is TGTGCCAGCAGTTCCCGGAATCGAGCGGTGGGGTACAATGAGCAGTTCTTC. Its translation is CASSSRNRAVGYNEQFF.

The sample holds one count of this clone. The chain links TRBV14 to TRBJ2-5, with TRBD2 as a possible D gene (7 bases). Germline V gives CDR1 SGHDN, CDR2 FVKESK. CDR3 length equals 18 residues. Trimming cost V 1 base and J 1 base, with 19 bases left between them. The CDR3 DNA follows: TGTGCCAGCAGCCAAGTGCGGGGGCACTCACAGGGCCAAGAGACCCAGTACTTC. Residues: CASSQVRGHSQGQETQYF.

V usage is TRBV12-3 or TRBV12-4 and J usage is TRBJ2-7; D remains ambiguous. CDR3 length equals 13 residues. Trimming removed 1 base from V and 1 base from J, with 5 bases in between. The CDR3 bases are TGTGCCAGCAGTTTAGTTCTTTCCTACGAGCAGTACTTC. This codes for CASSLVLSYEQYF.

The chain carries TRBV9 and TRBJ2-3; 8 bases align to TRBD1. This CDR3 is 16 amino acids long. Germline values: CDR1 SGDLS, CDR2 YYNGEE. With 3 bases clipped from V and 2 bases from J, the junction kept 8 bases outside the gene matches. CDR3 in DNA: TGTGCCAGCAGCGCACGGACAGGGAGTGACACAGATACGCAGTATTTT. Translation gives CASSARTGSDTDTQYF. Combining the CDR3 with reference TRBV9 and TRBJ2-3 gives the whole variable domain DSGVTQTPKHLITATGQRVTLRCSPRSGDLSVYWYQQSLDQGLQFLIQYYNGEERAKGNILERFSAQQFPDLHSELNLSSLELGDSALYFCASSARTGSDTDTQYFGPGTRLTVL.

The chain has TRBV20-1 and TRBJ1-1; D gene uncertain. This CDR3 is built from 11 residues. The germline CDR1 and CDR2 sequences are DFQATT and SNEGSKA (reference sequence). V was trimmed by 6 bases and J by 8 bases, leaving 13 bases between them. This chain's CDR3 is CSASLWAEAFF. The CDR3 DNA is TGCAGTGCCTCACTCTGGGCGGAAGCTTTCTTT.

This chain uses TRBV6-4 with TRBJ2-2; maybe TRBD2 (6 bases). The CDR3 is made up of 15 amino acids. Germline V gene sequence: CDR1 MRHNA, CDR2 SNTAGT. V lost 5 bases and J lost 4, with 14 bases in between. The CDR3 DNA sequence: TGTGCCAGCAGTCGCGGGACCCAGGCCACCGGGGAGCTGTTTTTT. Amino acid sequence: CASSRGTQATGELFF.

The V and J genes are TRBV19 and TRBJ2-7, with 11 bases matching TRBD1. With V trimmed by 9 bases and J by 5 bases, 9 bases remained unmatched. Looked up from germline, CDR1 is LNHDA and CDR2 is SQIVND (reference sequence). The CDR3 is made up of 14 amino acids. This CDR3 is CASERTGGIHEQYF. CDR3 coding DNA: TGTGCCAGCGAGAGGACAGGGGGCATTCACGAGCAGTACTTC.